The TCR beta chain described here comes from a study of siplizumab effects on memory and regulatory T cells. Study-level findings and limits: Roughly 75-95% of proliferating clones (CD4+ or CD8+) could not be assigned a naive or memory phenotype. Naive T cells seemed more diverse than memory cells; they also seemed major alloresponse contributors. The authors did not confirm suppressive function in proliferating Tregs from siplizumab cultures.

The length of the CDR3 is 12 residues. V was clipped by 3 bases and J by 12 bases, with 13 bases between them. Germline CDR1 is KGHSH and CDR2 is LQKENI. Points on this clone: The antigen is undetermined.

Some 96,000 TCR templates per sample were assayed. TCRdb's copy holds only in-frame clones and misses some; the assay was immunoSEQ multiplex PCR. The sample carries over 85,000 clones, 92% recorded once. The V call is TRBV18, the J call TRBJ2-3; TRBD2 is a possible D gene (5 bases). Sequencing was done on a sample of CD4+ T cells sorted from blood. The clonotype was recovered from a human donor in good health. The CDR3 DNA reads TGTGCCAGCTCACCTGTTCAGGACTCCCAGTATTTT. This sequence encodes CASSPVQDSQYF.